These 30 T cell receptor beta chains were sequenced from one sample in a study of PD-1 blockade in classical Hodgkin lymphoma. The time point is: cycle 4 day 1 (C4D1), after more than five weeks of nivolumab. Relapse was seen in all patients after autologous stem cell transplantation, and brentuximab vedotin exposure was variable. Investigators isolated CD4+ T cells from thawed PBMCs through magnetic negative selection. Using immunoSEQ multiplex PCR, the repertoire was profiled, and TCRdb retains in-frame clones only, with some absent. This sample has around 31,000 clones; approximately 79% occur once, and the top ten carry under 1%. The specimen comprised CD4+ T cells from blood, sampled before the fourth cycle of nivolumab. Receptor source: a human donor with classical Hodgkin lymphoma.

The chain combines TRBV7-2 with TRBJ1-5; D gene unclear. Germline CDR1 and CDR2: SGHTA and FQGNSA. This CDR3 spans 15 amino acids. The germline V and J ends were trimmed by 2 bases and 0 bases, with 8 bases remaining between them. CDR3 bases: TGTGCCAGCAGCTTAAAAAGCAGTAGCAATCAGCCCCAGCATTTT. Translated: CASSLKSSSNQPQHF.

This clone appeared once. The CDR3 region is CARDGTGSTDTQYF. The CDR3 bases are TGTGCCAGGGACGGGACAGGGAGCACAGATACGCAGTATTTT. The rearrangement joins TRBV7-6 to TRBJ2-3; 9 bases align to TRBD1. V shed 9 bases, J shed 0 bases, and the junction held 4 bases outside the gene matches. The CDR3 spans 14 residues. The germline V gene encodes CDR1 SGHVS and CDR2 FNYEAQ.

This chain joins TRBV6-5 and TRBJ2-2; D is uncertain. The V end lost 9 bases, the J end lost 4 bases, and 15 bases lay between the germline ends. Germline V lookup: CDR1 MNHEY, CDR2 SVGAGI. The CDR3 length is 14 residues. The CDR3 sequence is CASTGRPSTGELFF. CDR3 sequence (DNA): TGTGCCAGTACGGGTCGCCCGTCCACCGGGGAGCTGTTTTTT.

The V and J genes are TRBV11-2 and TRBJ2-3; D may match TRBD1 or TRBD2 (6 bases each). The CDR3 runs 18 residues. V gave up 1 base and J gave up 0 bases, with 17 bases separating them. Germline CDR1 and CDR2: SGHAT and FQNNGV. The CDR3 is CASSLVRGPFSSTDTQYF. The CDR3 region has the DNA TGTGCCAGCAGCTTAGTACGGGGGCCGTTCTCTAGCACAGATACGCAGTATTTT. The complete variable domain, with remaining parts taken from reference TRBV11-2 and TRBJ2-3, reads EAGVAQSPRYKIIEKRQSVAFWCNPISGHATLYWYQQILGQGPKLLIQFQNNGVVDDSQLPKDRFSAERLKGVDSTLKIQPAKLEDSAVYLCASSLVRGPFSSTDTQYFGPGTRLTVL.

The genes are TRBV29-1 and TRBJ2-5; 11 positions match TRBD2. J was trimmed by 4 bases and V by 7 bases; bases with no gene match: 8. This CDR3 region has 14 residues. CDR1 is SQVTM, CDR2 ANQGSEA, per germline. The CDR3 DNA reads TGCAGCGCCCCACCTAGCGGGGGGAGAGAGACCCAGTACTTC. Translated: CSAPPSGGRETQYF.

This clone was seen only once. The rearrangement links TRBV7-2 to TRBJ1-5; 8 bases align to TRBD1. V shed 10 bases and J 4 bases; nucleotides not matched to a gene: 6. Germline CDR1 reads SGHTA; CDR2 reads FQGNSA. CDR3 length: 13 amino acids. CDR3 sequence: CATGTGPNQPQHF. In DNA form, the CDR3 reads TGTGCCACAGGGACAGGACCAAATCAGCCCCAGCATTTT.

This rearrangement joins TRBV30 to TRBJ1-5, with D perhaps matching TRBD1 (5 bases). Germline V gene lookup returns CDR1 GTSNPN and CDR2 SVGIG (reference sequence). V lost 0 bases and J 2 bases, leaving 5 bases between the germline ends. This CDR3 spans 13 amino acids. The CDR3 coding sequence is TGTGCCTGGAGTGTAGGGGGCAATCAGCCCCAGCATTTT. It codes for CAWSVGGNQPQHF.

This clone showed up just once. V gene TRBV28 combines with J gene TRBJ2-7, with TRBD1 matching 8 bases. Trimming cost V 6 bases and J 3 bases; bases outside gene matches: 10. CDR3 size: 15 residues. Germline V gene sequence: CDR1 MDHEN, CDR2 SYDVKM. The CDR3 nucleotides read TGTGCCAGCAGACCACCGGGACAGGTTCTCTACGAGCAGTACTTC. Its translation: CASRPPGQVLYEQYF.

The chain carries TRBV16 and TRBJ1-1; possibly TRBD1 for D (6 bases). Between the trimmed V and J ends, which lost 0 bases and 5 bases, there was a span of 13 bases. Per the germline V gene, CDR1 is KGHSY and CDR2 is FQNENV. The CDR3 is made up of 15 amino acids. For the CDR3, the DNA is TGTGCCAGCAGCCAATCGGCTCAGGGGCGAACTGAAGCTTTCTTT. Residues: CASSQSAQGRTEAFF.

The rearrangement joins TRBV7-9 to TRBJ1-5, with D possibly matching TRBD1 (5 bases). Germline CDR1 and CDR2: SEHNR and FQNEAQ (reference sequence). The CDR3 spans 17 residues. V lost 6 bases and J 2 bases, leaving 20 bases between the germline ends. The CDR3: CASSQGQFFDGNQPQHF. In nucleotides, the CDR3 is TGTGCCAGCAGTCAGGGCCAGTTCTTCGATGGCAATCAGCCCCAGCATTTT.

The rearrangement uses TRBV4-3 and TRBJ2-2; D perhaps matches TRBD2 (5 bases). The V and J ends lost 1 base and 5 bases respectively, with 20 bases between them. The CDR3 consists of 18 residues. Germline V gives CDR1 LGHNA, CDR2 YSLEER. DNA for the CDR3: TGCGCCAGCAGCCAAGCACCTTGGACTCAGGAGGAGACCGGGGAGCTGTTTTTT. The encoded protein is CASSQAPWTQEETGELFF.

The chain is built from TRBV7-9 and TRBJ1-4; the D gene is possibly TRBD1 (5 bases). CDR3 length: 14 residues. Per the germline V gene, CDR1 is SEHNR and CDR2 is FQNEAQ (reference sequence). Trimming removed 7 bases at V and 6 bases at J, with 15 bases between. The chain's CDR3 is CASTAGPGDEKLFF. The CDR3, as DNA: TGTGCCAGCACCGCGGGGCCGGGAGATGAAAAACTGTTTTTT.

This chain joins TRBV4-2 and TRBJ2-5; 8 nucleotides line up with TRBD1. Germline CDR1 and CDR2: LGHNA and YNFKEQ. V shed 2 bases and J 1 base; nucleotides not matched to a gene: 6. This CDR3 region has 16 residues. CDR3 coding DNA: TGTGCCAGCAGCCAACGGGACAGGATAACCCAAGAGACCCAGTACTTC. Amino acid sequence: CASSQRDRITQETQYF.

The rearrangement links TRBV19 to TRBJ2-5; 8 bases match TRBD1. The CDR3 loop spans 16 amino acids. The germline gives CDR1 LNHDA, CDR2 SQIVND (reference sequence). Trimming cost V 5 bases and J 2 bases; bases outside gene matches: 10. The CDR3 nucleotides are TGTGCCAGTAGTCATTCGACAGGGGTCATACAAGAGACCCAGTACTTC. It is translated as CASSHSTGVIQETQYF.

This chain's CDR3 is CASSPGVYFFSYNEQFF. Written as DNA, the CDR3 is TGTGCCAGCAGTCCGGGAGTCTACTTCTTCTCCTACAATGAGCAGTTCTTC. The chain recombines TRBV28 with TRBJ2-1, with a possible D match to TRBD2 (6 bases). Germline V gene data show CDR1 as MDHEN and CDR2 as SYDVKM. CDR3 length: 17 amino acids. Trimming stripped 5 bases from V and 0 bases from J, with 17 bases between.

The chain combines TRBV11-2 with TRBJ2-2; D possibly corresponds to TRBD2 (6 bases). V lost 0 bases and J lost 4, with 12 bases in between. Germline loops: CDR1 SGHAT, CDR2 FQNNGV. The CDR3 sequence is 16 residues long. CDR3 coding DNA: TGTGCCAGCAGCTTAGATCGGGGAGCGGGCACCGGGGAGCTGTTTTTT. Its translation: CASSLDRGAGTGELFF.

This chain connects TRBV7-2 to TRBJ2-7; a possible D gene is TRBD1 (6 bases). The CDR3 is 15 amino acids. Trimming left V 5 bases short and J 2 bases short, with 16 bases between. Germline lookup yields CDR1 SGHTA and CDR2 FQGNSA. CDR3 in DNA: TGTGCCAGCAGCATGGACAGTCAACCCGCCTACGAGCAGTACTTC. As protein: CASSMDSQPAYEQYF.

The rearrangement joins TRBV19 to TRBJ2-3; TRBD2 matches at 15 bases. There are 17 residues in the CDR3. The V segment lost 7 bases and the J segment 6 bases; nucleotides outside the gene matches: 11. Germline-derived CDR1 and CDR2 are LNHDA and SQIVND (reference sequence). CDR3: CASMGPGLAGGPDTQYF. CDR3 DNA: TGTGCCAGTATGGGCCCCGGACTAGCGGGGGGGCCCGATACGCAGTATTTT.

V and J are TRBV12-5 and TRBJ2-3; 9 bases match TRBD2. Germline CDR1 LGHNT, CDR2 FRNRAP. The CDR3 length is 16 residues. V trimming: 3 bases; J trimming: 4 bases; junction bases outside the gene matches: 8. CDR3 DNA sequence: TGTGCTAGTGGTTTCCGGCTAGCGGGGATCCCAGATACGCAGTATTTT. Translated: CASGFRLAGIPDTQYF.

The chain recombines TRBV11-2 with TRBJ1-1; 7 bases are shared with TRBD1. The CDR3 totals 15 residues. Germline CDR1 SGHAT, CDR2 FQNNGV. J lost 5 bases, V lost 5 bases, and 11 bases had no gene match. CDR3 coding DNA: TGTGCCAGCAGCGTATCAGGGGGTTCTTATACTGAAGCTTTCTTT. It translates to CASSVSGGSYTEAFF.

The DNA for the CDR3 is TGTGCCAGCAGAAGGGACTTTCAGGATGAGCAGTTCTTC. The encoded protein is CASRRDFQDEQFF. The chain couples TRBV6-1 to TRBJ2-1; tentatively, D is TRBD2 (6 bases). V lost 6 bases to trimming and J lost 8 bases, with 14 bases between them. The CDR3 is 13 amino acids. Germline V gene lookup returns CDR1 MNHNS and CDR2 SASEGT.

The CDR3: CASYGQGLMEKLFF. Written as DNA, the CDR3 is TGTGCCAGCTACGGACAGGGATTGATGGAAAAACTGTTTTTT. The chain couples TRBV6-1 to TRBJ1-4; TRBD1 agrees at 8 bases. CDR3 length: 14 amino acids. Looked up from germline, CDR1 is MNHNS and CDR2 is SASEGT. V was clipped by 8 bases and J by 8 bases; unmatched bases: 10.

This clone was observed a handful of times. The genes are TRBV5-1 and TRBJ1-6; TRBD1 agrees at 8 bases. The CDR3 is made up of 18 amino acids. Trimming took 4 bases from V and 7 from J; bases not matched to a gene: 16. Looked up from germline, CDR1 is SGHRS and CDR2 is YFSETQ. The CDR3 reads CASSSQGLSGTGNSPLHF. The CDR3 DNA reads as TGCGCCAGCAGCAGCCAAGGTCTCTCCGGGACAGGCAATTCACCCCTCCACTTT.

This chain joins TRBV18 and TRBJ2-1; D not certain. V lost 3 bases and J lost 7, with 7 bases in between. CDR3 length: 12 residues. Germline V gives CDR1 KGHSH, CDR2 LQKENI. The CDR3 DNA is TGTGCCAGCTCACCGCGGAAAAATGAGCAGTTCTTC. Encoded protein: CASSPRKNEQFF.

CDR3 in DNA: TGTGCCAGCAGCCAAGTAGCGGGGGTGACCTACAATGAGCAGTTCTTC. Translating gives CASSQVAGVTYNEQFF. This chain connects TRBV14 to TRBJ2-1; TRBD2 agrees at 9 bases. The V gene's germline CDR1 is SGHDN and CDR2 FVKESK. V was clipped by 1 base and J by 2 bases; unmatched bases: 3. The CDR3 runs to 16 residues.

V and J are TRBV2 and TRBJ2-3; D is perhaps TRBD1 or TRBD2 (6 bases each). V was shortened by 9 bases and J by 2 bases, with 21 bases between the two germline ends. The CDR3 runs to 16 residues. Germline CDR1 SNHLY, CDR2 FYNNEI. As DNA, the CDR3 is TGTGCCAGAACCAGAGGGGGACGGGGGTACACAGATACGCAGTATTTT. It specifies CARTRGGRGYTDTQYF. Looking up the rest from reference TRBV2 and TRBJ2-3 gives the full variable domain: EPEVTQTPSHQVTQMGQEVILRCVPISNHLYFYWYRQILGQKVEFLVSFYNNEISEKSEIFDDQFSVERPDGSNFTLKIRSTKLEDSAMYFCARTRGGRGYTDTQYFGPGTRLTVL.

The CDR3 spells CASSPRVGTAKNTEAFF. In DNA, the CDR3 is TGTGCCAGCAGTCCAAGAGTTGGGACAGCTAAGAACACTGAAGCTTTCTTT. V usage is TRBV27 and J usage is TRBJ1-1; 7 positions match TRBD1. From germline, CDR1 is MNHEY and CDR2 SMNVEV (reference sequence). The V segment lost 5 bases and the J segment 1 base; nucleotides outside the gene matches: 13. The CDR3 runs to 17 residues.

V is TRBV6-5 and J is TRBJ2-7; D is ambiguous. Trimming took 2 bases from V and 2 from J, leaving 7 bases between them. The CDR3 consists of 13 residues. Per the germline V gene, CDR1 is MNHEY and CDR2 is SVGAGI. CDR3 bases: TGTGCCAGCAGTTACGGGGATGCCTACGAGCAGTACTTC. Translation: CASSYGDAYEQYF.

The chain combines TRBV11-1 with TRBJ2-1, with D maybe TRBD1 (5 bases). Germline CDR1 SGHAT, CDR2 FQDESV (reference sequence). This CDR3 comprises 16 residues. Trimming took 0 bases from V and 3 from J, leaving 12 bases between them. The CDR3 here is CASSLAPNQGYNEQFF. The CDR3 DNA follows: TGTGCCAGCAGCTTAGCTCCCAATCAGGGCTACAATGAGCAGTTCTTC.

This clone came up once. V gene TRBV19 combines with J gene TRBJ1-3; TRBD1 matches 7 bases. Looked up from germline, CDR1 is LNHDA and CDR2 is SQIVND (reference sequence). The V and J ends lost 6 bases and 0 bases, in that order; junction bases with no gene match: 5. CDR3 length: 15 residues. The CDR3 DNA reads TGTGCCAGTAGGGGGACAGTCCACTCTGGAAACACCATATATTTT. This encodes CASRGTVHSGNTIYF.